This entry describes one T cell receptor beta chain. This sample was included in a study of control samples from healthy donors and cancer patients. The CDR3 extends over 15 amino acids. Germline V gene data show CDR1 as SGHVS and CDR2 as FQNEAQ. Trimming at V came to 4 bases and at J to 2 bases, leaving 5 bases not matched to a gene. The table came from immunoSEQ multiplex PCR; TCRdb's copy has only in-frame clones and leaves some out. The table has about 10,000 clones, approximately 90% seen once. This clonotype was sampled from a man aged 60-69 years with colorectal cancer. The V call is TRBV7-8, the J call TRBJ1-2, with 9 bases lining up with TRBD1. Sequenced input: PBMCs. CDR3 nucleotides: TGTGCCAGCAGCTCAAGGACAGGGGAGAACTATGGCTACACCTTC. It yields the protein CASSSRTGENYGYTF.